A selection of T cell receptor beta chains follows, all from one sample in a study of blood T cells in healthy people across ages. TCRdb used MiXCR to reprocess the 5' RACE reads, holding one entry per CDR3 protein. Seen here are around 1.1 million distinct CDR3 sequences, 35% to 40% observed once, and the top ten hold approximately 14%. Source material: blood. The origin of the receptors is a man between 18 and 35 years old in good health. CDR3s include the opening cysteine and the closing phenylalanine or tryptophan. Each record gives: V gene, clone size, J gene, D gene, CDR3 protein, CDR3 DNA. The D gene is left open where the match is weak. Some rows have no size entry. The others give once, few or many, or a class for an expanded clone.

TRBV6-1	NA	TRBJ1-1	NA	CASSEAPGEGTEAFF	TGTGCCAGCAGTGAAGCGCCGGGGGAGGGGACTGAAGCTTTCTTT
TRBV6-5	many	TRBJ1-1	NA	CASSRLNTEAFF	TGTGCCAGCAGCCGACTGAACACTGAAGCTTTCTTT
TRBV10-3	NA	TRBJ2-2	TRBD1	CAISGQGRNTGELFF	TGTGCCATCAGTGGACAGGGCCGAAACACCGGGGAGCTGTTTTTT
TRBV24-1	few	TRBJ2-1	NA	CATSDGQGDGEQFF	TGTGCCACCAGTGATGGGCAGGGAGACGGTGAGCAGTTCTTC
TRBV4-3	NA	TRBJ2-3	NA	CASSQQDRTDTQYF	TGCGCCAGCAGCCAACAAGACCGCACAGATACGCAGTATTTT
TRBV14	NA	TRBJ2-1	TRBD2	CASSPRLAGMNNEQFF	TGTGCCAGCAGCCCCCGACTAGCGGGGATGAACAATGAGCAGTTCTTC
TRBV4-2	once	TRBJ1-1	TRBD1	CASSQDSAGGSGTEAFF	TGTGCCAGCAGCCAAGATTCGGCAGGGGGCTCTGGCACTGAAGCTTTCTTT
TRBV12-3/TRBV12-4	NA	TRBJ1-5	NA	CASSFGSGNQPQHF	TGTGCCAGCAGTTTCGGATCAGGCAATCAGCCCCAGCATTTT
TRBV7-2	few	TRBJ1-1	NA	CASSRTLGFMNTEAFF	TGTGCCAGCAGCCGGACATTGGGGTTCATGAACACTGAAGCTTTCTTT
TRBV27	few	TRBJ1-2	TRBD1	CASISGQGPVSNYGYTF	TGTGCCAGCATTTCGGGACAGGGACCTGTCTCTAACTATGGCTACACCTTC
TRBV12-3/TRBV12-4	NA	TRBJ2-3	TRBD2	CASSWGAGGTDTQYF	TGTGCCAGCAGTTGGGGAGCGGGGGGGACAGATACGCAGTATTTT
TRBV6-1	NA	TRBJ2-7	NA	CASSTNRGSDVSGYF	TGTGCCAGCAGTACCAACCGGGGGTCAGATGTTAGTGGGTACTTC
TRBV27	NA	TRBJ1-3	NA	CASSHGDTIYF	TGTGCCAGCAGCCATGGGGACACCATATATTTT
TRBV7-2	few	TRBJ1-2	TRBD1	CASRSRQGHYGYTF	TGTGCCAGCAGATCACGACAGGGGCACTATGGCTACACCTTC
TRBV5-5	few	TRBJ1-5	TRBD1	CASSLALGGRGNQPQHF	TGTGCCAGCAGCTTGGCCTTAGGGGGCCGGGGCAATCAGCCCCAGCATTTT
TRBV6-5	NA	TRBJ1-4	NA	CASSYSGTWPNEKLFF	TGTGCCAGCAGTTACTCCGGGACGTGGCCTAATGAAAAACTGTTTTTT
TRBV7-9	NA	TRBJ1-2	NA	CASSLGDHREGYGYTF	TGTGCCAGCAGCTTAGGTGATCACAGGGAAGGCTATGGCTACACCTTC
TRBV19	NA	TRBJ2-7	TRBD1	CASSMDAGTATYEQYF	TGTGCCAGTAGTATGGACGCCGGGACAGCCACCTACGAGCAGTACTTC
TRBV25-1	few	TRBJ1-4	TRBD1	CASAQTGAFGEKLFF	TGTGCCAGCGCACAGACAGGGGCGTTTGGTGAAAAACTGTTTTTT
TRBV9	few	TRBJ2-7	TRBD2	CASSPKTSGGISYNEQYF	TGTGCCAGCAGCCCAAAGACTAGCGGGGGGATCTCCTACAATGAGCAGTACTTC
TRBV5-1	NA	TRBJ2-2	NA	CASSLNAGPTGELFF	TGCGCCAGCAGCCTAAATGCAGGGCCCACCGGGGAGCTGTTTTTT
TRBV7-9	few	TRBJ1-5	NA	CASSYTRAKICPQHF	TGTGCCAGCAGCTATACGCGGGCAAAAATTTGCCCCCAGCATTTT
TRBV18	few	TRBJ1-1	NA	CASSLTQGTEAFF	TGTGCCAGCTCACTCACACAGGGAACTGAAGCTTTCTTT